The 18 T cell receptor beta chains below were found in one sample sequenced in a study of T cells after posttransplantation cyclophosphamide (dated by TCRdb to the mid-2010s). Libraries were made using the immunoSEQ multiplex PCR assay. Imported from immuneACCESS, the table was reduced by TCRdb to in-frame sequences with V and J called. These copies leave out some clones; in studies compared against another copy, an unresolved V gene accounts for under half, and the cause of the remainder is not known. The table gives approximately 35,000 clones for this sample, with none occurring only once. The top ten clones comprise under 5.5% of the sample. The sequencing sample was made of PBMCs. The receptor source for this set is a woman aged 25-40 years in good health and a related stem cell transplant donor.

The J gene is TRBJ1-1, the V gene TRBV18; D is perhaps TRBD1 (6 bases). The germline V gene has CDR1 KGHSH and CDR2 LQKENI. The germline V and J ends were trimmed by 3 bases and 0 bases, with 17 bases remaining between them. The CDR3 covers 17 residues. CDR3 region: CASSPSGGAGVNTEAFF. DNA of the CDR3: TGTGCCAGCTCACCGAGTGGGGGGGCTGGGGTGAACACTGAAGCTTTCTTT.

This clone was seen repeatedly, ten times or more. The chain combines TRBV7-2 with TRBJ2-1; 11 bases align to TRBD2. The J segment lost 5 bases and the V segment lost 5 bases, leaving 5 bases of the junction unmatched. This CDR3 contains 15 residues. CDR1 and CDR2 (germline): SGHTA, FQGNSA. The CDR3 DNA reads as TGTGCCAGCAGCGTTGGACTAGCGGGTAACAATGAGCAGTTCTTC. Amino acids: CASSVGLAGNNEQFF.

This clone is labeled large. This sequence joins TRBV15 and TRBJ1-4; maybe TRBD1 (6 bases). The CDR3 is 15 amino acids. In germline, CDR1 is LNHNV, CDR2 YYDKDF (reference sequence). V lost 5 bases to trimming and J lost 7 bases, with 17 bases between them. CDR3 residues: CATSPPRRGAEKLFF. Here the CDR3 DNA reads TGTGCCACCAGCCCCCCCCGCAGGGGTGCTGAAAAACTGTTTTTT.

The rearrangement joins TRBV29-1 to TRBJ1-2, with D hard to call. Between the trimmed V and J ends, which lost 3 bases and 7 bases, there was a span of 9 bases. This CDR3 has 11 amino acids. Germline lookup yields CDR1 SQVTM and CDR2 ANQGSEA. CDR3 sequence: CSVEGDAGYTF. The CDR3 region has the DNA TGCAGCGTTGAGGGCGACGCTGGCTACACCTTC. The full variable domain, in which reference TRBV29-1 and TRBJ1-2 provide the parts outside the CDR3, is SAVISQKPSRDICQRGTSLTIQCQVDSQVTMMFWYRQQPGQSLTLIATANQGSEATYESGFVIDKFPISRPNLTFSTLTVSNMSPEDSSIYLCSVEGDAGYTFGSGTRLTVV.

This clone appeared many times. V gene TRBV19 combines with J gene TRBJ1-4; TRBD1 matches at 8 bases. The CDR3 has 15 amino acids. Trimming removed 7 bases from V and 16 bases from J; junction bases left unmatched: 20. Germline-derived CDR1 and CDR2 are LNHDA and SQIVND (reference sequence). CDR3 bases: TGTGCCAGTACAAGGCCGGGACAGGATGTTTCTGTGTGGTTTTTT. It specifies CASTRPGQDVSVWFF.

This clone was recorded at least ten times. V usage is TRBV27 and J usage is TRBJ1-2; D remains unclear. The CDR3 extends over 12 amino acids. Germline V gene lookup returns CDR1 MNHEY and CDR2 SMNVEV (reference sequence). Trimming shortened V by 5 bases and J by 0 bases, and 4 bases separated the two germline ends. In DNA, the CDR3 is TGTGCCAGCAGTCCAACTAACTATGGCTACACCTTC. This translates into CASSPTNYGYTF.

The chain carries TRBV5-6 and TRBJ2-7, with a possible D match to TRBD1 (6 bases). The germline CDR1 and CDR2 sequences are SGHDT and YYEEEE. V was cut by 0 bases and J by 7 bases, with 11 bases left in between. The CDR3 length is 13 residues. The CDR3 DNA is TGTGCCAGCAGCTTGGTACAGGGTGGGGAGCAGTACTTC. Translation gives CASSLVQGGEQYF. The full variable domain, with the rest looked up from reference TRBV5-6 and TRBJ2-7, is DAGVTQSPTHLIKTRGQQVTLRCSPKSGHDTVSWYQQALGQGPQFIFQYYEEEERQRGNFPDRFSGHQFPNYSSELNVNALLLGDSALYLCASSLVQGGEQYFGPGTRLTVT.

The sample holds a few counts of this clone. The CDR3 loop reads CASRNWDRGGSPLHF. CDR3 bases: TGTGCCAGCAGAAACTGGGACAGGGGAGGCTCACCCCTCCACTTT. This chain links TRBV4-2 with TRBJ1-6, with TRBD1 matching over 10 bases. Germline V gene sequence: CDR1 LGHNA, CDR2 YNFKEQ. The CDR3 totals 15 residues. After removal of 6 bases from V and 10 bases from J, the junction contained 9 bases not matched to a gene.

This clone was observed a handful of times. This chain connects TRBV5-4 to TRBJ1-2, with D possibly matching TRBD1 (6 bases). The ends were cut back, 2 bases at V and 0 bases at J, with 11 bases in the middle. The CDR3 consists of 15 residues. Germline assignment: CDR1 SGHNT and CDR2 YYREEE (reference sequence). For the CDR3, the DNA is TGTGCCAGCAGCTTAGGACAGAGTTCTAACTATGGCTACACCTTC. It is translated as CASSLGQSSNYGYTF.

There are many counts of this clone. The gene calls are TRBV19 and TRBJ1-1; D unclear. V gave up 3 bases and J gave up 1 base, with 9 bases separating them. Germline V CDR1 and CDR2: LNHDA, SQIVND (reference sequence). The CDR3 has 14 residues. This CDR3 reads CASSMFPGNTEAFF. The CDR3 nucleotides are TGTGCCAGTAGTATGTTCCCAGGGAACACTGAAGCTTTCTTT. The whole variable domain, filled in from reference TRBV19 and TRBJ1-1, reads DGGITQSPKYLFRKEGQNVTLSCEQNLNHDAMYWYRQDPGQGLRLIYYSQIVNDFQKGDIAEGYSVSREKKESFPLTVTSAQKNPTAFYLCASSMFPGNTEAFFGQGTRLTVV.

This clone was recorded at least ten times. The chain uses TRBV5-5 and TRBJ1-1, with D possibly TRBD1 on 5 matching bases. Deletions cut 1 base from V and 1 base from J, with 8 bases between. Germline loops: CDR1 SGHKS, CDR2 YYEKEE (reference sequence). The length of the CDR3 is 14 residues. The CDR3 is CASSLLGGNTEAFF. The DNA for the CDR3 is TGTGCCAGCAGCTTGTTGGGGGGGAACACTGAAGCTTTCTTT.

V gene TRBV12-3 or TRBV12-4 combines with J gene TRBJ1-2; the D is unclear. The CDR3 is made up of 13 amino acids. V was pared by 4 bases and J by 3 bases, with 9 bases between. The CDR3 nucleotides read TGTGCCAGCAGTTCGACCCGGGACTATGGCTACACCTTC. Encoded protein: CASSSTRDYGYTF.

This clone occurred many times. The V call is TRBV19, the J call TRBJ1-5, with D possibly matching TRBD1 (6 bases). The CDR3 is 16 residues long. Trimming left V 0 bases short and J 1 base short, with 10 bases between. CDR1 and CDR2 (germline): LNHDA, SQIVND (reference sequence). The CDR3 coding sequence is TGTGCCAGTAGTATAGAACAGGGCCGAAGCAATCAGCCCCAGCATTTT. Translation gives CASSIEQGRSNQPQHF. The full variable domain, completed using reference TRBV19 and TRBJ1-5, is DGGITQSPKYLFRKEGQNVTLSCEQNLNHDAMYWYRQDPGQGLRLIYYSQIVNDFQKGDIAEGYSVSREKKESFPLTVTSAQKNPTAFYLCASSIEQGRSNQPQHFGDGTRLSIL.

This clone was detected many times. The chain links TRBV28 to TRBJ1-4; the match to TRBD1 covers 10 bases. The CDR3 consists of 18 residues. The germline V gene has CDR1 MDHEN and CDR2 SYDVKM. Germline trimming cut 0 bases from V and 0 bases from J; bases unmatched to any gene: 4. The CDR3 loop reads CASSLWGTGAATNEKLFF. The CDR3 DNA sequence: TGTGCCAGCAGTTTATGGGGGACAGGGGCTGCAACTAATGAAAAACTGTTTTTT.

This clone was recorded at least ten times. The chain uses TRBV23-1 and TRBJ1-5; a weak D match, TRBD1 (5 bases). TRBV23-1 counts as an open reading frame of uncertain function. Trimming removed 3 bases from V and 0 bases from J, with 18 bases in between. CDR3 length equals 18 residues. The CDR3 loop is CASSQPQGSPYSNQPQHF. CDR3 in DNA: TGCGCCAGCAGTCAGCCTCAGGGATCTCCCTATAGCAATCAGCCCCAGCATTTT.

This clone has at least ten counts. The rearrangement joins TRBV6-1 to TRBJ2-7; 7 bases agree with TRBD1. The CDR3 is 15 residues long. CDR1 MNHNS and CDR2 SASEGT come from the germline V gene. Trimming removed 5 bases from V and 3 bases from J; junction bases left unmatched: 10. This CDR3 reads CASSLETGSVYEQYF. In DNA form, the CDR3 reads TGTGCCAGCAGTCTAGAGACAGGGTCGGTCTACGAGCAGTACTTC.

The CDR3 DNA reads TGTGCCAGCAGTTACCGAATACTTCCACCGGGGTACGCTGAAGCTTTCTTT. Amino acid sequence: CASSYRILPPGYAEAFF. The chain couples TRBV27 to TRBJ1-1, with D unresolved. CDR1 and CDR2 from the germline V gene are MNHEY and SMNVEV (reference sequence). This CDR3 has 17 amino acids. The V end lost 4 bases, the J end lost 6 bases, and 24 bases lay between the germline ends.

The sample holds many counts of this clone. The chain uses TRBV6-5 and TRBJ1-2, with D unresolved. This CDR3 has 13 residues. V shed 11 bases and J shed 6 bases, with 19 bases lying between them. Germline V gives CDR1 MNHEY, CDR2 SVGAGI. In DNA form, the CDR3 reads TGTGCCGCCACCCGAGGGCGAGCTGATGGCTACACCTTC. Its translation is CAATRGRADGYTF.